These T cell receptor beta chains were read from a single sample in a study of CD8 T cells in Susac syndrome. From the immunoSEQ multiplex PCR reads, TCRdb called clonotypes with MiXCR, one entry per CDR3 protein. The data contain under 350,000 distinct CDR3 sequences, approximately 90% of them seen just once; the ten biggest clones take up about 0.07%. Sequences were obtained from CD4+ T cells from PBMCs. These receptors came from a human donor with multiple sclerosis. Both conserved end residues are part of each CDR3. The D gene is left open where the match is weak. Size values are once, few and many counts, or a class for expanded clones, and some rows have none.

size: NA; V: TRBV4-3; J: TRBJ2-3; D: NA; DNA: TGCGCCAGCAGCCACACCGGGGGAGATACGCAGTATTTT; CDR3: CASSHTGGDTQYF
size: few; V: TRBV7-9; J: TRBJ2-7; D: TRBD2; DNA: TGTGCCAGCAGGGGGGAGGGCGAGCAGTACTTC; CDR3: CASRGEGEQYF
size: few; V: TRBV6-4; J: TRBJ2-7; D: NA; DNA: TGTGCCAGCAGTGACCCCTATCGCTACGAGCAGTACTTC; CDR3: CASSDPYRYEQYF
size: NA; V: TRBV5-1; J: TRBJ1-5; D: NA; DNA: TGCGCCAGCAGCTTAAGGCCGAACGGTCAGCCCCAGCATTTT; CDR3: CASSLRPNGQPQHF
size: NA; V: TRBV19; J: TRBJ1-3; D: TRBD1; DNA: TGTGCCAGTAGTACTGGGACAGACCTCTCTGGAAACACCATATATTTT; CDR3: CASSTGTDLSGNTIYF
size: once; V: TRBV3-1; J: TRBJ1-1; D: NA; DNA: TGTGCCAGCAGCCAAGGGTGGGGACATGAAGCTTTCTTT; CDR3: CASSQGWGHEAFF
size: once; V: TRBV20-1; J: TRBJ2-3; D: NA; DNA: TGCAGTGCTAGGCCGGGACTTTTCGGCACAGATACGCAGTATTTT; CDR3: CSARPGLFGTDTQYF
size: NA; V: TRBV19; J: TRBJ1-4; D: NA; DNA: TGTGCCAGTAAGCCCGAGACAGCTAATGAAAAACTGTTTTTT; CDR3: CASKPETANEKLFF
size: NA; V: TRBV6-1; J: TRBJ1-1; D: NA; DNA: TGTGCCAGCAGTTTGGTCAGGGCGAACACTGAAGCTTTCTTT; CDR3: CASSLVRANTEAFF
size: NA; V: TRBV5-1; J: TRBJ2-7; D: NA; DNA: TGCGCCAGCAGCCAGGGGGGCGCGTCCGACGAGCAGTACTTC; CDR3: CASSQGGASDEQYF
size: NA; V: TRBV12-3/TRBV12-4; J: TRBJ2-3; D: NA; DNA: TGTGCCAGCAGTCCAACCAGGGTTTCTACGCAGTATTTT; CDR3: CASSPTRVSTQYF
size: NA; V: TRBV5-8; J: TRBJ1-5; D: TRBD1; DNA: TGTGCCAGCAGCACTGGGACAGGGGGCCACAATCAGCCCCAGCATTTT; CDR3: CASSTGTGGHNQPQHF
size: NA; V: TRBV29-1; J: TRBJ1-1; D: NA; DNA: TGCAGCGTTTTCTACGCAACGGGGAACACTGAAGCTTTCTTT; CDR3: CSVFYATGNTEAFF
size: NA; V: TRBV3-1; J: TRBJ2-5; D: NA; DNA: TGTGCCAGCAGCTCTCCTGCTGGAGAGACCCAGTACTTC; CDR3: CASSSPAGETQYF
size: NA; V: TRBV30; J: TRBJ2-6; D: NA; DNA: TGTGCGAGCACCCGGGCCTACAGGGCCTCTGGGGCCAACGTCCTGACTTTC; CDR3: CASTRAYRASGANVLTF
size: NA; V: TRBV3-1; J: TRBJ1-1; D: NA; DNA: TGTGCCAGCAGCGGTTCGGGCGACACTGAAGCTTTCTTT; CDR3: CASSGSGDTEAFF
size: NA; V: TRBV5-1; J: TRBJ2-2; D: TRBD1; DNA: TGCGCCAGCAGCACTGGGGACAGGGCGCCCACCGGGGAGCTGTTTTTT; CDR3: CASSTGDRAPTGELFF
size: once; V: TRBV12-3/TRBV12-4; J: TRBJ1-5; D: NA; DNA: TGTGCCAGCAGTCTATCCGGGGGCAGCAATCAGCCCCAGCATTTT; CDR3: CASSLSGGSNQPQHF
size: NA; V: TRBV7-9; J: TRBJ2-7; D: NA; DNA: TGTGCCAGCAGCGTTGACAGAGTCCCCATCTACGAGCAGTACTTC; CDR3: CASSVDRVPIYEQYF
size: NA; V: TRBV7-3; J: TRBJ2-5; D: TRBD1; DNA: TGTGCCAGCAGCCGAACTGGGACAGGGGGGGAGACCCAGTACTTC; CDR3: CASSRTGTGGETQYF
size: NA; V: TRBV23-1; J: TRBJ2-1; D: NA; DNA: TGCGCCAGCAGTCAATCGAAACAATCCTACAATGAGCAGTTCTTC; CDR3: CASSQSKQSYNEQFF
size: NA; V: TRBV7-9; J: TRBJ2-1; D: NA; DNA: TGTGCCAGCAGCTTAGAGGAGCAGTTCTTC; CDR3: CASSLEEQFF
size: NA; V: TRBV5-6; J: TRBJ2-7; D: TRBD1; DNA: TGTGCCAGCAGCTCAGGGACAGGGCAGTACTTC; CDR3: CASSSGTGQYF
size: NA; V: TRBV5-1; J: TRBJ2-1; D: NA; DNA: TGCGCCAGCTGTCAACAGAGCTCCTACAATGAGCAGTTCTTC; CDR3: CASCQQSSYNEQFF
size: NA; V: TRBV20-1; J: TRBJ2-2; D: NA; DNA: TGCGGTGCCTACGGGGGGCGGGGCAACACCGGGGAGCTGTTTTTT; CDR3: CGAYGGRGNTGELFF
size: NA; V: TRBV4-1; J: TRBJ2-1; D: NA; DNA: TGCGCCAGCAGCCAAGGACTACTAGGCTCCTACAATGAGCAGTTCTTC; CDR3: CASSQGLLGSYNEQFF
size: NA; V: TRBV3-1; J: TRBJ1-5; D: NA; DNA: TGTGCCAGCAGCCAAGGGCGGACCGGCAATCAGCCCCAGCATTTT; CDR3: CASSQGRTGNQPQHF
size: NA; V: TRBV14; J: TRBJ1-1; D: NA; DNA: TGTGCCAGCAGCCAAGATGAGCACAGGGAACTGGGCGCTTTCTTT; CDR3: CASSQDEHRELGAFF
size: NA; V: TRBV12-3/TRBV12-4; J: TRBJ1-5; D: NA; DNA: TGTGCCAGCAGTTTAAAGTCAGGGCGTCAGCCCCAGCATTTT; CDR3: CASSLKSGRQPQHF
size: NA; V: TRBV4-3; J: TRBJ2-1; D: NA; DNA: TGCGCCAGCAGCCAAGATGGGCGGGCTAGCTCCTACAATGAGCAGTTCTTC; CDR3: CASSQDGRASSYNEQFF
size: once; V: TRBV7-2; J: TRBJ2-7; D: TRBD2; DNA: TGTGCCAGCAGTTACACTAGCGGGACGGGAGAGCAGTACTTC; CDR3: CASSYTSGTGEQYF
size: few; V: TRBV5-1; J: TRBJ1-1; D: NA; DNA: TGCGCCAGCAGTTGGGGACAATCGAACACTGAAGCTTTCTTT; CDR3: CASSWGQSNTEAFF
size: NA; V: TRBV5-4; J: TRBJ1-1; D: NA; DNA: TGTGCCAGCCAGCTAGGGACCCGGGCCATGAACACTGAAGCTTTCTTT; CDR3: CASQLGTRAMNTEAFF
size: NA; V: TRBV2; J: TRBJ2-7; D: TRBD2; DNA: TGTGCCAGCAAACTAGCGGAAACCTACGAGCAGTACTTC; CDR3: CASKLAETYEQYF
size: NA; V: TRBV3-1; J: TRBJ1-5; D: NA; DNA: TGTGCCAGCAGCCAAGCGGGGGATCAGCCCCAGCATTTT; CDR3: CASSQAGDQPQHF
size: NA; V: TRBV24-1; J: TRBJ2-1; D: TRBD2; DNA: TGTGCCACCAGTGCCGATCCCGGGCTAGCGGGCTACAATGAGCAGTTCTTC; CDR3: CATSADPGLAGYNEQFF
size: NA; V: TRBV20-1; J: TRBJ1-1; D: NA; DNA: TGCAGTGCTAGAGAGGGAGCCATGAACACTGAAGCTTTCTTT; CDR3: CSAREGAMNTEAFF
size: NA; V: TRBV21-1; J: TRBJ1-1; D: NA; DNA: TGTGCCAGCAGCCCTCGCAGGGTTAAAGACACTGAAGCTTTCTTT; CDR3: CASSPRRVKDTEAFF